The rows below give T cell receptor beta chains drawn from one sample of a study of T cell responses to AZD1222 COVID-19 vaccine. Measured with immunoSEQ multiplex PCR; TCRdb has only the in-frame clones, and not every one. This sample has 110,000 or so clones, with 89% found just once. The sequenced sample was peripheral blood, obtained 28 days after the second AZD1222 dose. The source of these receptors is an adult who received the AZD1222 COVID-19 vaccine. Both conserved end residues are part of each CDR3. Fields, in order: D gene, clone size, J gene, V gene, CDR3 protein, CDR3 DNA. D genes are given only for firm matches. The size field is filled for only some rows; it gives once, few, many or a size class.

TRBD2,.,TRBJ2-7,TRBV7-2,CASSLGLAPLSYEQYF,TGTGCCAGCAGCCTCGGACTAGCCCCGCTCTCCTACGAGCAGTACTTC
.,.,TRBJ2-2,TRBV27,CASSLHEGGELFF,TGTGCCAGCAGTTTACATGAGGGCGGGGAGCTGTTTTTT
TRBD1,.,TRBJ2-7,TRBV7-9,CASSSPDRADYEQYF,TGTGCCAGCAGCTCTCCGGACAGGGCGGACTACGAGCAGTACTTC
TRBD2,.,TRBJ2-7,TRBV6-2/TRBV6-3,CASSYELAGGREQYF,TGTGCCAGCAGTTACGAACTAGCGGGAGGGCGCGAGCAGTACTTC
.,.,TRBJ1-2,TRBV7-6,CASSPKSGGPYGYTF,TGTGCCAGCAGCCCGAAAAGCGGGGGCCCCTATGGCTACACCTTC
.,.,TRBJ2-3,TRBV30,CAWSGHTDTQYF,TGTGCCTGGAGTGGTCACACGGATACGCAGTATTTT
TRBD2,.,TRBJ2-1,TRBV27,CASNLGGSGVAEQFF,TGTGCCAGCAATCTGGGGGGTAGCGGGGTTGCTGAGCAGTTCTTC
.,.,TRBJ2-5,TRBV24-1,CATSDLETQYF,TGTGCCACCAGTGATTTGGAGACCCAGTACTTC
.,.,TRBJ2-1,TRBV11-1,CASSPDSLSYNEQFF,TGTGCCAGCAGCCCCGACAGCCTCTCCTACAATGAGCAGTTCTTC
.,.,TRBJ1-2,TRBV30,CAWSVGQGHGYTF,TGTGCCTGGAGTGTAGGTCAGGGGCATGGCTACACCTTC
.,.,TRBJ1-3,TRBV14,CASSLGTAGNTIYF,TGTGCCAGCAGCCTCGGGACGGCTGGAAACACCATATATTTT
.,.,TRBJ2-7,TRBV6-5,CASSRGGDFYEQYF,TGTGCCAGCAGTCGGGGAGGCGACTTCTACGAGCAGTACTTC
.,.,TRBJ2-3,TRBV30,CAWSPGAEDTQYF,TGTGCCTGGAGTCCCGGGGCCGAAGATACGCAGTATTTT
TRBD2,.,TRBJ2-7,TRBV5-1,CASSPNSASGFREQYF,TGCGCCAGCAGCCCGAACTCGGCTAGCGGGTTTCGAGAGCAGTACTTC
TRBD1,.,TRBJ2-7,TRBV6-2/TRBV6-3,CASSYRAGGLSEQYF,TGTGCCAGCAGTTATCGGGCAGGGGGCCTGAGCGAGCAGTACTTC
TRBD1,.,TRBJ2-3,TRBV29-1,CSVPPLTGSDTQYF,TGCAGCGTTCCCCCTTTGACAGGGTCGGATACGCAGTATTTT
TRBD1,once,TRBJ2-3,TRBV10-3,CAIRVDRAGPDTQYF,TGTGCCATCAGGGTGGACAGGGCTGGCCCAGATACGCAGTATTTT
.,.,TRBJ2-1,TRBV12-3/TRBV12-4,CASSPRYTEQFF,TGTGCCAGCAGTCCTAGATACACTGAGCAGTTCTTC
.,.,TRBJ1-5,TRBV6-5,CASRPRGLVNQPQHF,TGTGCCAGCAGGCCTCGGGGTCTCGTCAATCAGCCCCAGCATTTT
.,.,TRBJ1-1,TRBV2,CASSVSTEAFF,TGTGCCAGCAGTGTGTCCACTGAAGCTTTCTTT
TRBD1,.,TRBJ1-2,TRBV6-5,CASTRTGNGYTF,TGTGCCAGCACTAGGACAGGGAACGGCTACACCTTC
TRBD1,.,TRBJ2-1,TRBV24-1,CATSDLGTGAYNEQFF,TGTGCCACCAGTGATTTAGGGACAGGGGCGTACAATGAGCAGTTCTTC
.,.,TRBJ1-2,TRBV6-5,CASSYSFGPSNGYTF,TGTGCCAGCAGTTACTCGTTCGGGCCAAGTAATGGCTACACCTTC
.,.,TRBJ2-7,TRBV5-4,CASSRRLGWGYEQYF,TGTGCCAGCAGCCGACGACTGGGTTGGGGATACGAGCAGTACTTC
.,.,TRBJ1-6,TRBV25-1,CASRKGVGGYSPLHF,TGTGCCAGCCGCAAGGGGGTGGGGGGTTATTCACCCCTCCACTTT
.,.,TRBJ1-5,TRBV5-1,CASSLDWGGGQPQHF,TGCGCCAGCAGCTTGGATTGGGGGGGAGGGCAGCCCCAGCATTTT
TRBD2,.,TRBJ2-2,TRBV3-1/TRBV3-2,CASSQGVGGLAGGGSGELFF,TGTGCCAGCAGCCAAGGAGTAGGCGGACTAGCGGGAGGAGGGTCCGGGGAGCTGTTTTTT
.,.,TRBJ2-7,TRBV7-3,CASPPQDTYEQYF,TGTGCCAGCCCCCCACAGGACACCTACGAGCAGTACTTC
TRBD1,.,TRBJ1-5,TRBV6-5,CASRIQGGNNQPQHF,TGTGCCAGCAGAATACAGGGGGGAAACAATCAGCCCCAGCATTTT
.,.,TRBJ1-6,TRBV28,CASNPSTGENSPLHF,TGTGCCAGCAACCCTTCGACAGGAGAGAATTCACCCCTCCACTTT
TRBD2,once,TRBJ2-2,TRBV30,CAWSGLAFSGELFF,TGTGCCTGGTCGGGACTAGCATTTTCCGGGGAGCTGTTTTTT
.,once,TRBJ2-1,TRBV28,CASSQDLAVIPLNEQFF,TGTGCCAGCAGTCAGGACTTAGCGGTGATCCCCCTCAATGAGCAGTTCTTC
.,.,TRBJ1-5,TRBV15,CATSRVITDNQPQHF,TGTGCCACCAGCAGAGTAATTACAGACAATCAGCCCCAGCATTTT
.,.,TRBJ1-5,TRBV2,CASLVEENQPQHF,TGTGCCAGCCTGGTAGAGGAGAATCAGCCCCAGCATTTT
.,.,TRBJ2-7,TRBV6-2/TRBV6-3,CASSLNPSYEQYF,TGTGCCAGCAGCCTGAACCCCTCCTACGAGCAGTACTTC
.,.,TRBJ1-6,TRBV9,CASSVGRPNNSPLHF,TGTGCCAGCAGCGTAGGTAGGCCGAATAATTCACCCCTCCACTTT
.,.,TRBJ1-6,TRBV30,CAWTGGGDSPLHF,TGTGCCTGGACTGGAGGGGGGGATTCACCCCTCCACTTT
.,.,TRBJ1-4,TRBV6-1,CASSEDLRDGVTNEKLFF,TGTGCCAGCAGTGAAGATTTAAGGGACGGAGTAACTAATGAAAAACTGTTTTTT
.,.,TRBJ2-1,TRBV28,CASSQKRNEQFF,TGTGCCAGCAGTCAAAAGCGGAATGAGCAGTTCTTC
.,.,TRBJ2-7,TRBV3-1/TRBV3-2,CASSQVTGSYEQYF,TGTGCCAGCAGCCAAGTTACGGGGTCCTACGAGCAGTACTTC
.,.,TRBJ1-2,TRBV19,CASSMSRGLYGYTF,TGTGCCAGTAGTATGAGTAGAGGGCTTTATGGCTACACCTTC
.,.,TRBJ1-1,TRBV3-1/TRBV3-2,CATSDRLLTEAFF,TGTGCCACCAGTGACAGGCTACTCACTGAAGCTTTCTTT
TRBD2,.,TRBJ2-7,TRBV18,CASSPGQSLAAYEQYF,TGTGCCAGCTCACCTGGGCAATCGCTAGCGGCCTACGAGCAGTACTTC
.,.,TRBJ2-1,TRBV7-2,CASSLGGGVNYNEQFF,TGTGCCAGCAGCTTAGGCGGAGGGGTTAACTACAATGAGCAGTTCTTC
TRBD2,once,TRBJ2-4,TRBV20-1,CSASTSASAKNIQYF,TGCAGTGCTAGTACTAGCGCTTCGGCCAAAAACATTCAGTACTTC
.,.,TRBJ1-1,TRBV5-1,CASSPLPGGGTEAFF,TGCGCCAGCAGCCCCCTTCCCGGTGGGGGCACTGAAGCTTTCTTT
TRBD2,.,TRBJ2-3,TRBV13,CASSKPSGLALPDTQYF,TGTGCCAGCAGCAAGCCTTCGGGACTAGCCCTACCAGATACGCAGTATTTT
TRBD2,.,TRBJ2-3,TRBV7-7,CASSLTAGGGDTQYF,TGTGCCAGCAGCTTGACCGCGGGGGGTGGAGATACGCAGTATTTT
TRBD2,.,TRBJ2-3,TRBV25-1,CASSPGTSGNTDTQYF,TGTGCCAGCAGCCCGGGGACTAGCGGAAACACAGATACGCAGTATTTT
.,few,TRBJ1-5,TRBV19,CASSIGPGDAQPQHF,TGTGCCAGTAGTATCGGACCGGGAGACGCGCAGCCCCAGCATTTT
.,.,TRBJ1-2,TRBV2,CASSGQPYGYTF,TGTGCCAGCAGTGGACAGCCCTATGGCTACACCTTC
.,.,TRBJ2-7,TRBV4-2,CASSQGLAVPSYEQYF,TGTGCCAGCAGCCAAGGATTAGCGGTCCCTTCCTACGAGCAGTACTTC
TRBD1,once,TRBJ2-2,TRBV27,CASSFGQTGGGYGELFF,TGTGCCAGCAGTTTTGGCCAAACAGGGGGCGGTTACGGGGAGCTGTTTTTT
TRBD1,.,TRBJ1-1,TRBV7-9,CASSRGQMNTEAFF,TGTGCCAGCAGCCGGGGACAGATGAACACTGAAGCTTTCTTT